The 14 T cell receptor beta chains listed next were all sequenced from one sample in a study of beta chain features in type 1 diabetes. Investigators reverse transcribed all isolated RNA, so they sequenced expressed TCRB transcripts. Sequencing used immunoSEQ multiplex PCR; TCRdb keeps in-frame clones, though not all of them. The sample comprises about 370,000 clones, around 16% of which are singletons, and 0.019% rests with the top ten. Sequencing was done on a sample of naive CD4+ T cells from blood. These receptors originate from a woman aged 18-35 years in good health.

The chain has TRBV2 and TRBJ1-5; 12 nucleotides line up with TRBD1. Looked up from germline, CDR1 is SNHLY and CDR2 is FYNNEI. CDR3 size: 15 residues. V lost 8 bases to trimming and J lost 1 base; unmatched junction nucleotides: 3. CDR3 loop: CASRDRGQSNQPQHF. The CDR3 DNA follows: TGTGCCAGCCGGGACAGGGGGCAAAGCAATCAGCCCCAGCATTTT.

This chain links TRBV29-1 with TRBJ1-4; no reliable D call. Germline V CDR1 and CDR2: SQVTM, ANQGSEA. V was clipped by 6 bases and J by 7 bases, with 15 bases between them. There are 13 residues in the CDR3. The chain's CDR3 is CSVQWGGIEKLFF. CDR3 in DNA: TGCAGCGTCCAATGGGGAGGAATTGAAAAACTGTTTTTT.

This clone was found a few times. The chain couples TRBV6-6 to TRBJ1-5; D may be TRBD1 (6 bases). V dropped 7 bases and J dropped 7 bases, with 17 bases sitting between them. CDR3 length equals 14 residues. CDR1 and CDR2 from the germline V gene are MNHNY and SVGAGI (reference sequence). CDR3 in DNA: TGTGCCAGCACCACGAGGGGGTTTTACCAGCCCCAGCATTTT. Residues: CASTTRGFYQPQHF.

The rearrangement uses TRBV6-6 and TRBJ1-5, with a tentative D call TRBD1 (6 bases). CDR1 is MNHNY and CDR2 is SVGAGI in the germline V gene (reference sequence). Trimming cost V 7 bases and J 1 base, with 14 bases left between them. This CDR3 contains 15 residues. CDR3 nucleotides: TGTGCCAGCAAAAAACAGGGTGAAAGCAATCAGCCCCAGCATTTT. It is translated as CASKKQGESNQPQHF.

This clone was detected a few times. J is TRBJ1-2 and V is TRBV29-1; D possibly corresponds to TRBD1 (6 bases). This CDR3 comprises 14 residues. Trimming took 4 bases from V and 7 from J, leaving 19 bases between them. The V gene's germline CDR1 is SQVTM and CDR2 ANQGSEA. In nucleotides, the CDR3 is TGCAGCGTTGTGCTCTCCCGGGGGGCAAGTGGCTACACCTTC. Translation: CSVVLSRGASGYTF.

J is TRBJ1-2 and V is TRBV29-1; D might be TRBD1 (5 bases). Trimming stripped 4 bases from V and 2 bases from J, with 23 bases between. CDR3 length: 17 amino acids. Germline CDR1 is SQVTM and CDR2 is ANQGSEA. This CDR3 reads CSVGVPLRGMRNYGYTF. As DNA, the CDR3 is TGCAGCGTTGGGGTCCCGCTGCGGGGGATGAGGAACTATGGCTACACCTTC.

This sequence joins TRBV5-1 and TRBJ2-7, with a possible D match to TRBD1 (5 bases). V was cut by 0 bases and J by 0 bases, with 10 bases left in between. Germline CDR1 reads SGHRS; CDR2 reads YFSETQ. The length of the CDR3 is 15 residues. The CDR3 DNA follows: TGCGCCAGCAGCTTGGAGGGGCCCTTCTCCTACGAGCAGTACTTC. Its translation is CASSLEGPFSYEQYF.

This clone was recorded a few times. The CDR3 DNA follows: TGTGCCAGCAGTTACGTCCTAGCTTTACCCTACGAGCAGTACTTC. Protein sequence: CASSYVLALPYEQYF. This chain uses TRBV6-5 with TRBJ2-7; TRBD2 is a possible D gene (5 bases). CDR1 is MNHEY and CDR2 is SVGAGI in the germline V gene. The CDR3 covers 15 residues. Trimming took off 2 bases at V and 2 bases at J, with 13 bases between the two ends.

This clone was seen only once. This chain connects TRBV19 to TRBJ2-1; 11 bases map to TRBD2. The CDR3 totals 15 residues. With V trimmed by 6 bases and J by 7 bases, 8 bases remained unmatched. Germline lookup yields CDR1 LNHDA and CDR2 SQIVND (reference sequence). The CDR3 reads CASRGSGRAMNEQFF. In DNA form, the CDR3 reads TGTGCCAGTAGGGGTAGCGGGAGGGCCATGAATGAGCAGTTCTTC. Based on the CDR3 plus reference TRBV19 and TRBJ2-1, the full variable domain is DGGITQSPKYLFRKEGQNVTLSCEQNLNHDAMYWYRQDPGQGLRLIYYSQIVNDFQKGDIAEGYSVSREKKESFPLTVTSAQKNPTAFYLCASRGSGRAMNEQFFGPGTRLTVL.

This clone has just a few counts. This sequence joins TRBV18 and TRBJ2-7, with TRBD2 as a possible D gene (6 bases). The CDR3 consists of 14 residues. Germline CDR1 and CDR2: KGHSH and LQKENI. With 6 bases removed from V and 5 bases from J, the gap between germline ends came to 17 bases. The CDR3 loop is CASSPVGEVHEQYF. The DNA of the CDR3 is TGTGCCAGCTCCCCAGTTGGGGAGGTCCACGAGCAGTACTTC.

V and J are TRBV4-1 and TRBJ2-1, with 8 bases fitting TRBD2. There are 18 residues in the CDR3. CDR1 is MGHRA, CDR2 YSYEKL, per germline. V gave up 0 bases and J gave up 4 bases; unmatched junction bases: 11. CDR3 loop: CASSQDLASGYPYNEQFF. The CDR3 nucleotides read TGCGCCAGCAGCCAAGATTTGGCTAGCGGGTACCCTTACAATGAGCAGTTCTTC.

This chain uses TRBV2 with TRBJ2-1, with a possible D match to TRBD1 (6 bases). Per the germline V gene, CDR1 is SNHLY and CDR2 is FYNNEI. V was cut by 9 bases and J by 3 bases, with 18 bases left in between. The CDR3 runs 15 residues. CDR3 in DNA: TGTGCCAGTCGGTTGGAAAGGGGGAACTACAATGAGCAGTTCTTC. As protein: CASRLERGNYNEQFF.

The chain combines TRBV6-5 with TRBJ2-1, with D possibly TRBD1 on 8 matching bases. This CDR3 is built from 14 residues. From germline, CDR1 is MNHEY and CDR2 SVGAGI. V was shortened by 6 bases and J by 9 bases, with 18 bases between the two germline ends. CDR3 in amino acids: CASRRDRGGGEQFF. The CDR3 bases are TGTGCCAGCAGACGCGACAGGGGAGGGGGTGAGCAGTTCTTC.

In its sample, this clone was seen a few times. The chain combines TRBV21-1 with TRBJ2-1; the tabulated D call, TRBD2, remains unverified against the DNA. TRBV21-1 is tagged as a pseudogene. CDR3 length equals 20 residues. Written as DNA, the CDR3 is TGTGCCAGCAGCATTCGACCTGGGACTAGCGGGACCACCTCCTACAATGAGCAGTTCTTC. Encoded protein: CASSIRPGTSGTTSYNEQFF.